This TCR beta chain was recovered during a study of CXCR3-negative and CXCR3-positive naive CD8 T cells. CDR1 is ENHRY and CDR2 is SYGVKD in the germline V gene. This CDR3 is built from 14 residues. Via 5' RACE with UMI labels, TRB cDNA libraries were prepared. Reprocessing the 5' RACE reads, TCRdb reports a single entry for every CDR3 protein and omits DNA. The sample includes approximately 49,000 distinct CDR3 sequences. Every individual CD8+ T cell subset underwent sorting in triplicate at under 350,000 cells apiece. The sequencing sample was made of memory CD8+ T cells from blood. This TCR derives from a human donor in good health. Some clones in this sample may be carry-over from other donors' samples. The gene calls are TRBV10-3 and TRBJ2-7. CDR3 sequence: CAISDSKITYEQYF.